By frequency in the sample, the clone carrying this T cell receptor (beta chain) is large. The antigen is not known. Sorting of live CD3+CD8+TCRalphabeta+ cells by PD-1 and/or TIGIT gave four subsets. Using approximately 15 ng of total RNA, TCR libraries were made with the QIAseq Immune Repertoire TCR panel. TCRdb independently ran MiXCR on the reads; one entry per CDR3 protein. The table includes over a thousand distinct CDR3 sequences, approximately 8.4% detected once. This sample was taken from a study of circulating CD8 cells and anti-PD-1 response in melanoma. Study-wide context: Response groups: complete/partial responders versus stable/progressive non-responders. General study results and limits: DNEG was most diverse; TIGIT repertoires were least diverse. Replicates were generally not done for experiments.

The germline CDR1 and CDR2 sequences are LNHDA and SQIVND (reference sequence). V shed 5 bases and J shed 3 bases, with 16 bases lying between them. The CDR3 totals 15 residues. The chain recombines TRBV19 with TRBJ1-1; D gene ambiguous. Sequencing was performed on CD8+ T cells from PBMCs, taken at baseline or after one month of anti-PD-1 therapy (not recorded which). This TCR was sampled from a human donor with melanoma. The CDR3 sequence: CASSPRPGGDTEAFF. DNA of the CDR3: TGTGCCAGTAGTCCCCGCCCAGGTGGGGACACTGAAGCTTTCTTT.